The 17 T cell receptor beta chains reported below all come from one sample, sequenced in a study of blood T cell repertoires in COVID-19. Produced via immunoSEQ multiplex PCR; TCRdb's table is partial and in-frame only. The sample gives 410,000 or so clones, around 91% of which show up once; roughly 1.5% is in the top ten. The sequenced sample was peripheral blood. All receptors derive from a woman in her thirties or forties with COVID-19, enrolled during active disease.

CDR3 DNA: TGTGCCAGCAGTAAAGCAGGGGAGTTAGATACGCAGTATTTT. Its protein is CASSKAGELDTQYF. V usage is TRBV27 and J usage is TRBJ2-3, with D possibly TRBD1 on 6 matching bases. Looked up from germline, CDR1 is MNHEY and CDR2 is SMNVEV (reference sequence). The V and J ends lost 5 bases and 5 bases respectively, with 14 bases between them. CDR3 length: 14 amino acids.

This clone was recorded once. The CDR3 DNA sequence: TGTGCCAGTAGTATAACAGGGACCTACAATGAGCAGTTCTTC. It codes for CASSITGTYNEQFF. This chain joins TRBV19 and TRBJ2-1, with a tentative D call TRBD1 (6 bases). CDR1 is LNHDA and CDR2 is SQIVND in the germline V gene (reference sequence). There are 14 residues in the CDR3. V lost 2 bases to trimming and J lost 2 bases, with 7 bases between them.

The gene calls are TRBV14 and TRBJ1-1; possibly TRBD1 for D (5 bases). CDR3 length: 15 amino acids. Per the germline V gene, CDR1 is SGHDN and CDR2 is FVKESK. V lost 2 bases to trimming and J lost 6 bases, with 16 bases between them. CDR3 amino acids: CASSQITGGRAEAFF. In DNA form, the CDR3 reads TGTGCCAGCAGCCAAATAACGGGGGGAAGGGCTGAAGCTTTCTTT.

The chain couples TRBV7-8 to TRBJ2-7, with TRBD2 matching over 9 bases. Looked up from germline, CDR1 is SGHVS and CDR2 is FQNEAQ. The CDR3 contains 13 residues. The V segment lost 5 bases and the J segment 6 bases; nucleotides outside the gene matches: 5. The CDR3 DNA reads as TGTGCCAGCAGCCGAGGACTAGCGTCCGAGCAGTACTTC. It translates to CASSRGLASEQYF.

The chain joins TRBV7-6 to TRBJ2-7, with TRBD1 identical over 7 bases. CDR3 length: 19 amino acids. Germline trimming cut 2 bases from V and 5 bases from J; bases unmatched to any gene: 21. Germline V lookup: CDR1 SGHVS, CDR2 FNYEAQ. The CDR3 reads CASSLSARFSTGSRDEQYF. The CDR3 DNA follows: TGTGCCAGCAGCTTATCCGCGAGGTTTTCGACAGGGAGTAGGGACGAGCAGTACTTC.

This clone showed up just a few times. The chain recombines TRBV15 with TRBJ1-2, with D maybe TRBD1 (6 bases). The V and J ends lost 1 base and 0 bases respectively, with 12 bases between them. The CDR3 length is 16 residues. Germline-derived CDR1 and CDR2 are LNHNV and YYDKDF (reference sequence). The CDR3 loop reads CATSRGGRGTNYGYTF. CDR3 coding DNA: TGTGCCACCAGCAGAGGAGGCAGGGGAACTAACTATGGCTACACCTTC.

CDR3 loop: CASPMAGTGDTDTQYF. The CDR3 region has the DNA TGTGCCAGCCCAATGGCCGGGACAGGGGACACAGATACGCAGTATTTT. V usage is TRBV21-1 and J usage is TRBJ2-3; TRBD1, the table's D call, lacks a check against the DNA. TRBV21-1 is a listed pseudogene. The CDR3 length is 16 residues.

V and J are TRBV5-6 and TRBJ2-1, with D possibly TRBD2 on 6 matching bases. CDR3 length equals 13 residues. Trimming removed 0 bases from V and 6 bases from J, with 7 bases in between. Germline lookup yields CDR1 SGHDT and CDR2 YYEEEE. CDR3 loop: CASSLGRGNEQFF. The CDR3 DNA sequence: TGTGCCAGCAGCTTGGGGCGGGGCAATGAGCAGTTCTTC.

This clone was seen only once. The CDR3 region has the DNA TGTGCCAGCAGCTTAGGGGACAGGGGAGCAGATACGCAGTATTTT. Its translation is CASSLGDRGADTQYF. The V gene is TRBV11-2, the J gene TRBJ2-3; TRBD1 matches at 10 bases. CDR1 and CDR2 (germline): SGHAT, FQNNGV. The junction had 2 bases not matched to a gene; V was cut back by 1 base and J by 4 bases. The CDR3 is 15 residues long.

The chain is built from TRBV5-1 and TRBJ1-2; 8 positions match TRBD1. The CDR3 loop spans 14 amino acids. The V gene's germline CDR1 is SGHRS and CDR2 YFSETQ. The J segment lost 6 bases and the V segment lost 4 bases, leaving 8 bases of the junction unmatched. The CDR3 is CASSPDRESHGYTF. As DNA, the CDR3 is TGCGCCAGCAGCCCGGACAGGGAATCCCATGGCTACACCTTC.

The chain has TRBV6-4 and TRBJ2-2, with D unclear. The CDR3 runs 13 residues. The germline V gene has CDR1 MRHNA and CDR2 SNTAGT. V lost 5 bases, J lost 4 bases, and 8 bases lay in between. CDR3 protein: CASSRGTTGELFF. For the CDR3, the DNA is TGTGCCAGCAGTCGAGGAACCACCGGGGAGCTGTTTTTT.

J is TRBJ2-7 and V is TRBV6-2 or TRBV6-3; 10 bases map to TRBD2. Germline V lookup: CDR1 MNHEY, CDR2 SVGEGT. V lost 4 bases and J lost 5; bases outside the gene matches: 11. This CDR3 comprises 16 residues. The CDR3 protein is CASSSVRASGRNEQYF. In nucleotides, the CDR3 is TGTGCCAGCAGTTCGGTCAGGGCTAGCGGGAGAAACGAGCAGTACTTC.

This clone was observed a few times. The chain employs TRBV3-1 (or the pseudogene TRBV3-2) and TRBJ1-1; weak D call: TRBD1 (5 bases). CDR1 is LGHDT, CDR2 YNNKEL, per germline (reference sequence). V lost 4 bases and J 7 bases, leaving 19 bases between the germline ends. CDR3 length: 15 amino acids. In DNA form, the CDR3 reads TGTGCCAGCAGCCTTCAGGGCTTCGCATCGCGTGAAGCTTTCTTT. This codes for CASSLQGFASREAFF.

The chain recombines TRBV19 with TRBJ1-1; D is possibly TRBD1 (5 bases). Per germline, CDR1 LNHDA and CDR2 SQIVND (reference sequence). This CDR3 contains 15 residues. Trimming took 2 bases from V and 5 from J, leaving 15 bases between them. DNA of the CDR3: TGTGCCAGTAGTATACCTGGGGGGGTTCGGACTGAAGCTTTCTTT. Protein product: CASSIPGGVRTEAFF.

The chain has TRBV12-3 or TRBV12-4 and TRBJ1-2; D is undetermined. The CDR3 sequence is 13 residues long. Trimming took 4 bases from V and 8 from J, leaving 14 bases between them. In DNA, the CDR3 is TGTGCCAGCAGTTCCGACGGTGCGGGGGGCTACACCTTC. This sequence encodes CASSSDGAGGYTF.

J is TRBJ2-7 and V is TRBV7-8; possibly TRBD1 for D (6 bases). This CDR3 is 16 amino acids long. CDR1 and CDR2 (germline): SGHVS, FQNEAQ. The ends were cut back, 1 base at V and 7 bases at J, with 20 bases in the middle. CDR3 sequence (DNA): TGTGCCAGCAGCTTAGTTTGGGACAAATTTCGAGGGGAGCAGTACTTC. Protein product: CASSLVWDKFRGEQYF. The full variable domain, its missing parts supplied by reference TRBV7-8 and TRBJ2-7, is GAGVSQSPRYKVAKRGQDVALRCDPISGHVSLFWYQQALGQGPEFLTYFQNEAQLDKSGLPSDRFFAERPEGSVSTLKIQRTQQEDSAVYLCASSLVWDKFRGEQYFGPGTRLTVT.

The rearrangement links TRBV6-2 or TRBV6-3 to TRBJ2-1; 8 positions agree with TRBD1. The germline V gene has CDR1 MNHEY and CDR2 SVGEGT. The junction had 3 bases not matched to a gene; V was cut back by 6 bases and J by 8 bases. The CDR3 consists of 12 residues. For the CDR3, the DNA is TGTGCCAGCAGCGACAGGGGACATGAGCAGTTCTTC. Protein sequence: CASSDRGHEQFF.